This T cell receptor beta chain was sequenced in a study of T cells after yellow fever vaccination. Study information: SMART-Seq v4 Ultra Low Input served to prepare low-cell-number fractions.

This CDR3 region has 14 residues. CDR1 and CDR2 (germline): SGHTA, FQGNSA. V dropped 7 bases and J dropped 7; count of bases not matched to a gene: 6. This clonotype was picked up many times. No antigen is known for it. A 5'RACE template-switching step, the method used to make TCR cDNA, added a universal primer site and UMIs. Each CDR3 protein is one row after TCRdb ran MiXCR on the 5' RACE reads. The sample shows 110,000 or so distinct CDR3 sequences, about 7% of them seen only once. Findings of the study overall: Repertoires sorted by FACS could include abundant clonotypes that are contaminants from the bulk population. A minor fraction of clonotypes spanned both CD4 and CD8 compartments.

This receptor was obtained from a man aged 18 to 35 who received the YFV17D yellow fever vaccine. The chain carries TRBV7-2 and TRBJ2-1; 11 positions agree with TRBD1. Specimen: CD4+ T cells sorted from PBMCs, collected 45 days after the first yellow fever vaccination. The chain's CDR3 is CASKGQGALNEQFF. The CDR3, as DNA: TGTGCCAGCAAAGGACAGGGGGCGCTTAATGAGCAGTTCTTC.